The present entry profiles one TCR beta chain with its context. This CDR3 region has 14 residues. With V trimmed by 1 base and J by 6 bases, 2 bases remained unmatched. Germline-derived CDR1 and CDR2 are LGHNA and YNFKEQ. This specimen comes from a study of blood T cell repertoires in COVID-19. On the study more broadly: The analysed material was cDNA or gDNA that came from T cells, B-cell-depleted T cells, or PBMCs.

As processed by the authors: Estimation of nucleated cell counts relied on the amplification of reference gene primers. The assay was immunoSEQ multiplex PCR, and TCRdb's table has in-frame clones only and misses some. Clonal size and the V and J genes are those of that table, whereas D and trimming came from the DNA. The profile shows some 200,000 clones, about 85% of them singletons. This TCR came from a man aged 55 to 70 with active or convalescent COVID-19. Sequencing was done on a sample of peripheral blood. J is TRBJ1-1 and V is TRBV4-2, with TRBD1 identical over 10 bases. DNA for the CDR3: TGTGCCAGCAGCCAAGGACAGGGGGCCTCTGAAGCTTTCTTT. Its protein is CASSQGQGASEAFF.